This T cell receptor (beta chain) was observed in a study of PD-1 blockade in classical Hodgkin lymphoma. Study findings and constraints: Before treatment, TCR diversity in newly diagnosed patients was reportedly lower than in healthy donors.

Trimming cost V 6 bases and J 11 bases, with 10 bases left between them. The CDR3 has 10 amino acids. Germline CDR1 MDHEN, CDR2 SYDVKM. The assay was immunoSEQ multiplex PCR, and TCRdb's table has in-frame clones only and misses some. Of 25,000 to 35,000 clones listed, roughly four fifths are singletons. About this clone: Its target is unknown.

Time point of the sample: cycle 4 day 1 (C4D1), after 6 weeks of nivolumab. In every patient, relapse followed autologous stem cell transplantation, while exposure to brentuximab vedotin differed. Purification of CD4+ T cells from thawed PBMCs was achieved by magnetic negative selection. This clonotype was sampled from a human donor with classical Hodgkin lymphoma. Sample: CD4+ T cells from blood, taken before the fourth cycle of nivolumab. This chain links TRBV28 with TRBJ1-1; no clear D gene. CDR3 DNA: TGTGCCAGCAGCGGCCCCTTCGCTTTCTTT. This encodes CASSGPFAFF. Full variable domain (missing parts from reference TRBV28 and TRBJ1-1): DVKVTQSSRYLVKRTGEKVFLECVQDMDHENMFWYRQDPGLGLRLIYFSYDVKMKEKGDIPEGYSVSREKKERFSLILESASTNQTSMYLCASSGPFAFFGQGTRLTVV.